This TCR beta chain was found in a study of identical twins. Findings and limits, study-wide: Compared with models, monozygotic twins showed more out-of-frame TCR alpha sharing.

Germline CDR1 reads SQVTM; CDR2 reads ANQGSEA. Trimming removed 7 bases from V and 4 bases from J, with 23 bases in between. The CDR3 sequence is 15 residues long. TCRdb reanalysed the 5' RACE reads using MiXCR and keeps one entry per CDR3 protein. The profile shows 1.5 million to 2 million distinct CDR3 sequences, about 31% of them singletons. This clonotype is a singleton in its sample. Its cognate antigen is unknown. This clone may be a read error of a much larger clone one base away. Material for sequencing was cord blood. The chain carries TRBV29-1 and TRBJ2-7, with D possibly TRBD2 on 6 matching bases. This TCR was recovered from a newborn girl in good health. The CDR3 reads CSGVGDSGNPYEQYF. CDR3 bases: TGCAGCGGTGTGGGGGATAGCGGTAACCCGTACGAGCAGTACTTC.